In this sample, the clone carrying this T cell receptor beta chain turned up a few times. Its antigen is as yet unknown. Study observations and caveats: Tumor memory CD4+ T cell TCR gene usage clustered with blood and lymph node memory CD4+ cells and lymph node naive CD4+ cells.

Per the germline V gene, CDR1 is SGHTA and CDR2 is FQGNSA. The V gene end was trimmed by 5 bases and the J gene end by 0 bases; junction bases not matched to a gene: 8. The CDR3 is made up of 16 amino acids. Full-length variable regions came from constant-region reverse primers plus semi-nested Nested Universal Primer A PCR. MiXCR, run by TCRdb on the 5' RACE reads, gives a single entry per CDR3 protein. The table has some 64,000 distinct CDR3 sequences, roughly 23% seen once. The chain combines TRBV7-2 with TRBJ1-1; 8 bases agree with TRBD1. Sequenced input: memory CD4+ T cells sorted from a lymph node. Subset: memory CD4+ T cells, CD4+CD45RO+CD25-. The receptor was isolated from a female donor with breast cancer. CDR3 sequence reads: CASSPDRGGMNTEAFF. CDR3 bases: TGTGCCAGCAGCCCCGACAGGGGCGGCATGAACACTGAAGCTTTCTTT.